Each of the 5 T cell receptor beta chains below was sequenced from the same sample in a study of CD8 T cells in Susac syndrome. Random hexamers were used to reverse transcribe about 0.45 to 1 ug of RNA. TCRdb used MiXCR to reprocess the immunoSEQ multiplex PCR reads, holding one entry per CDR3 protein. The table has roughly 120,000 distinct CDR3 sequences, about 95% seen once. Sequencing was carried out using CD4+ T cells from PBMCs. These TCRs come from a human donor in good health.

This clonotype came up a few times. The chain joins TRBV12-3 or TRBV12-4 to TRBJ2-3; D gene unclear. The V and J ends lost 1 base and 1 base respectively, with 6 bases between them. This CDR3 contains 14 residues. The CDR3 spells CASSLGGRTDTQYF. CDR3 coding DNA: TGTGCCAGCAGTTTAGGCGGTCGCACAGATACGCAGTATTTT.

The gene calls are TRBV29-1 and TRBJ2-4; D ambiguous. The CDR3 consists of 13 residues. CDR1 and CDR2 (germline): SQVTM, ANQGSEA. V shed 6 bases and J shed 0 bases, with 9 bases lying between them. The CDR3 region has the DNA TGCAGCGTACAGAGTTTAGCCAAAAACATTCAGTACTTC. Translation gives CSVQSLAKNIQYF.

The chain carries TRBV29-1 and TRBJ2-6; possible D gene TRBD1, 5 bases. The germline V gene encodes CDR1 SQVTM and CDR2 ANQGSEA. V was clipped by 7 bases and J by 2 bases, with 6 bases between them. CDR3 length: 12 residues. The CDR3 DNA is TGCAGCGCAGGGACTGGGGCCAACGTCCTGACTTTC. Amino acid sequence: CSAGTGANVLTF.

The J gene is TRBJ2-1, the V gene TRBV6-2 or TRBV6-3, with D maybe TRBD2 (5 bases). Looked up from germline, CDR1 is MNHEY and CDR2 is SVGEGT. This CDR3 contains 13 residues. Between the trimmed V and J ends, which lost 8 bases and 5 bases, there was a span of 13 bases. CDR3: CASGIREHNEQFF. CDR3 DNA: TGTGCCAGCGGCATCCGGGAACACAATGAGCAGTTCTTC.

The chain joins TRBV29-1 to TRBJ2-1, with no clear D. There are 13 residues in the CDR3. Germline CDR1 SQVTM, CDR2 ANQGSEA. V was pared by 4 bases and J by 1 base, with 8 bases between. CDR3 sequence (DNA): TGCAGCGTTGGACGTGGGTCCTACAATGAGCAGTTCTTC. It specifies CSVGRGSYNEQFF.